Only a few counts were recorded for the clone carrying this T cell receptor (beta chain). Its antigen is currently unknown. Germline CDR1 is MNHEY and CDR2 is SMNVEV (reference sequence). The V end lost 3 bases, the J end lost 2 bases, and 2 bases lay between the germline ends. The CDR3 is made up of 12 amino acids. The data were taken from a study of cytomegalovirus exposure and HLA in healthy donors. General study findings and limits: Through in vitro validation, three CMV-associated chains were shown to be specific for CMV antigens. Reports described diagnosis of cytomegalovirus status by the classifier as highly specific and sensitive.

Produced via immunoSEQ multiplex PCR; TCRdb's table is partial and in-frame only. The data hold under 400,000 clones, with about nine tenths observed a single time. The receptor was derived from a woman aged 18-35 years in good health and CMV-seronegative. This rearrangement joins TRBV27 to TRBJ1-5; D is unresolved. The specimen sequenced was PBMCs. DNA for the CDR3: TGTGCCAGCAGTTTCGGCAATCAGCCCCAGCATTTT. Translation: CASSFGNQPQHF.